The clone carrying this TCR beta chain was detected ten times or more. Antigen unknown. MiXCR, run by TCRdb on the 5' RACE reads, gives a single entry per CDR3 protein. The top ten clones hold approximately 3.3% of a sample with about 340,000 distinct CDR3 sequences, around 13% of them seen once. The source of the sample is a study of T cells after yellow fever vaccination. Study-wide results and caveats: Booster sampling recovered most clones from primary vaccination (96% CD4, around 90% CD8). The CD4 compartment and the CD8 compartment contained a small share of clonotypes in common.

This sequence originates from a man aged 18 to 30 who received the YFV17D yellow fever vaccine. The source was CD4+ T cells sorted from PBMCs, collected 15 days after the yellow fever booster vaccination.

The CDR3 is CASSARLAGGLRYQETQYF. Written as DNA, the CDR3 is TGTGCCAGCAGCGCCCGACTAGCGGGGGGCCTTCGGTACCAAGAGACCCAGTACTTC. The chain links TRBV7-2 to TRBJ2-5; 13 positions agree with TRBD2. The CDR3 has 19 residues. Per the germline V gene, CDR1 is SGHTA and CDR2 is FQGNSA. The V segment lost 5 bases and the J segment 0 bases; nucleotides outside the gene matches: 12.